The 30 T cell receptor beta chains reported below all come from one sample, sequenced in a study of CD8 T cells in ankylosing spondylitis. TCRdb re-analysed the 5' RACE reads in MiXCR, keeping a single row per CDR3 protein. The sample holds 230,000 or so distinct CDR3 sequences, 15% to 20% seen once. The sequencing sample was made of blood, either unsorted or a sorted T cell fraction (not recorded which). These receptors all come from a male donor with ankylosing spondylitis or in good health (not recorded which).

The rearrangement links TRBV11-1 to TRBJ2-5; D ambiguous. Trimming left V 1 base short and J 0 bases short, with 6 bases between. The CDR3 spans 14 residues. Germline values: CDR1 SGHAT, CDR2 FQDESV (reference sequence). The CDR3 protein is CASSLEGYQETQYF. The CDR3 DNA sequence: TGTGCCAGCAGCTTAGAAGGGTACCAAGAGACCCAGTACTTC.

CDR3 sequence: CASSLEGDRGMGTDTQYF. As DNA, the CDR3 is TGTGCCAGCAGTTTAGAGGGAGATAGGGGAATGGGCACAGATACGCAGTATTTT. This sequence joins TRBV12-3 or TRBV12-4 and TRBJ2-3; the D call may be TRBD1 or TRBD2 (5 bases each). With 1 base removed from V and 1 base from J, the gap between germline ends came to 18 bases. CDR3 length: 18 residues.

This clonotype appeared a few times. The chain links TRBV6-1 to TRBJ2-7; 12 bases agree with TRBD2. The CDR3 contains 16 residues. Germline assignment: CDR1 MNHNS and CDR2 SASEGT. Trimming cost V 3 bases and J 2 bases; bases outside gene matches: 5. The DNA of the CDR3 is TGTGCCAGCAGTGAGGGACTAGCGGGTTCAACCTACGAGCAGTACTTC. As protein: CASSEGLAGSTYEQYF.

This clonotype was detected only a few times. V gene TRBV18 combines with J gene TRBJ2-1, with D perhaps matching TRBD1 (6 bases). There are 15 residues in the CDR3. CDR1 and CDR2 from the germline V gene are KGHSH and LQKENI. Trimming removed 4 bases from V and 8 bases from J, with 18 bases in between. The DNA of the CDR3 is TGTGCCAGCTCACACGCGGACAGAGGAGGCCATGAGCAGTTCTTC. Its translation: CASSHADRGGHEQFF.

This clonotype was observed a handful of times. This CDR3 reads CASSYLTAGQETQYF. In DNA, the CDR3 is TGTGCCAGCAGTTACTTGACGGCCGGGCAAGAGACCCAGTACTTC. V gene TRBV6-5 combines with J gene TRBJ2-5; D gene ambiguous. The CDR3 covers 15 residues. Trimming cost V 1 base and J 2 bases, with 11 bases left between them. Per germline, CDR1 MNHEY and CDR2 SVGAGI.

This chain links TRBV5-1 with TRBJ2-7, with no clear D. V was shortened by 0 bases and J by 3 bases, with 7 bases between the two germline ends. Germline V gene sequence: CDR1 SGHRS, CDR2 YFSETQ. The CDR3 has 13 residues. The DNA of the CDR3 is TGCGCCAGCAGCTTGGAAGATTACTACGAGCAGTACTTC. Its translation: CASSLEDYYEQYF.

The chain has TRBV6-1 and TRBJ1-1; D unresolved. This CDR3 region has 16 residues. Germline V gene sequence: CDR1 MNHNS, CDR2 SASEGT. The V end lost 2 bases, the J end lost 2 bases, and 15 bases lay between the germline ends. DNA for the CDR3: TGTGCCAGCAGTGAACCCCGGACGGGAATCAACACTGAAGCTTTCTTT. Translated: CASSEPRTGINTEAFF.

This sequence joins TRBV29-1 and TRBJ1-2; 7 bases are shared with TRBD1. Germline-derived CDR1 and CDR2 are SQVTM and ANQGSEA. The CDR3 length is 15 residues. V was clipped by 4 bases and J by 4 bases; unmatched bases: 12. CDR3 sequence: CSVASHRGVGYGYTF. CDR3 nucleotides: TGCAGCGTTGCATCACACAGGGGAGTAGGCTATGGCTACACCTTC. The full variable domain, its missing parts supplied by reference TRBV29-1 and TRBJ1-2, is SAVISQKPSRDICQRGTSLTIQCQVDSQVTMMFWYRQQPGQSLTLIATANQGSEATYESGFVIDKFPISRPNLTFSTLTVSNMSPEDSSIYLCSVASHRGVGYGYTFGSGTRLTVV.

The gene calls are TRBV4-2 and TRBJ2-1, with 10 bases fitting TRBD2. CDR3 length: 15 residues. The ends lost 4 bases at V and 7 bases at J; junction bases unmatched: 7. The germline gives CDR1 LGHNA, CDR2 YNFKEQ. The CDR3 DNA sequence: TGTGCCAGCAGCCTATCCGGGACTAGCGCAAATGAGCAGTTCTTC. Translation: CASSLSGTSANEQFF.

This chain links TRBV29-1 with TRBJ2-5; no firm D call. Per the germline V gene, CDR1 is SQVTM and CDR2 is ANQGSEA. CDR3 length: 18 residues. V gave up 0 bases and J gave up 2 bases, with 22 bases separating them. The CDR3 DNA follows: TGCAGCGTTGAAGACCCTAGGGCAACCCGATACCGTCAAGAGACCCAGTACTTC. This translates into CSVEDPRATRYRQETQYF.

This clonotype showed up just a few times. The genes are TRBV9 and TRBJ2-3, with 9 bases matching TRBD1. V lost 3 bases and J lost 1; bases outside the gene matches: 3. The CDR3 is 15 residues long. The V gene's germline CDR1 is SGDLS and CDR2 YYNGEE. CDR3 region: CASSATGGGTDTQYF. CDR3 sequence (DNA): TGTGCCAGCAGCGCTACAGGGGGCGGCACAGATACGCAGTATTTT.

CDR3 residues: CASSQNRDSSGNTIYF. CDR3 nucleotides: TGCGCCAGCAGCCAAAACCGGGACAGCTCTGGAAACACCATATATTTT. The V call is TRBV4-1, the J call TRBJ1-3; 7 bases agree with TRBD1. V shed 2 bases and J 0 bases; nucleotides not matched to a gene: 4. The CDR3 spans 16 residues. Germline V gives CDR1 MGHRA, CDR2 YSYEKL.

This clonotype turned up a few times. As DNA, the CDR3 is TGTGCCAGCAGTGACCCGCTGGAGCTCGGTGCGGAGACCCAGTACTTC. This sequence encodes CASSDPLELGAETQYF. This chain connects TRBV25-1 to TRBJ2-5; D not certain. The length of the CDR3 is 16 residues. Trimming removed 3 bases from V and 5 bases from J, with 19 bases in between. Germline V lookup: CDR1 MGHDK, CDR2 SYGVNS.

This clonotype was seen more than once but under ten times. The gene calls are TRBV6-5 and TRBJ1-2; TRBD1 aligns across 7 bases. The CDR3 consists of 13 residues. The germline V gene encodes CDR1 MNHEY and CDR2 SVGAGI. The V and J ends lost 0 bases and 6 bases, in that order; junction bases with no gene match: 1. The CDR3 region is CASSYSQGDGYTF. The CDR3 nucleotides are TGTGCCAGCAGTTACTCCCAGGGGGATGGCTACACCTTC.

In its sample, this clonotype was seen a few times. The chain is built from TRBV2 and TRBJ2-5, with unresolved D. Germline CDR1 and CDR2: SNHLY and FYNNEI. The V end was cut by 5 bases, the J end by 4 bases, with 14 bases between. The CDR3 runs 14 residues. The CDR3 bases are TGTGCCAGCAGTTCGGACGGAGCGATAGAGACCCAGTACTTC. Protein sequence: CASSSDGAIETQYF. The entire variable domain, with the rest obtained from reference TRBV2 and TRBJ2-5, is as follows: EPEVTQTPSHQVTQMGQEVILRCVPISNHLYFYWYRQILGQKVEFLVSFYNNEISEKSEIFDDQFSVERPDGSNFTLKIRSTKLEDSAMYFCASSSDGAIETQYFGPGTRLLVL.

This clonotype was detected a few times. The chain employs TRBV12-3 or TRBV12-4 and TRBJ2-1; tentatively, D is TRBD2 (5 bases). Trimming took off 6 bases at V and 14 bases at J, with 14 bases between the two ends. CDR3 length: 11 amino acids. Here the CDR3 DNA reads TGTGCCAGCAGCGCTAGGGAGTGGAAGTTCTTC. Residues: CASSAREWKFF.

V usage is TRBV29-1 and J usage is TRBJ2-1, with 7 positions matching TRBD2. The CDR3 extends over 13 amino acids. V lost 5 bases and J lost 3; bases outside the gene matches: 4. CDR1 and CDR2 (germline): SQVTM, ANQGSEA. CDR3 sequence (DNA): TGCAGCGTTCGGGCTAGCGGCTACAATGAGCAGTTCTTC. Its protein is CSVRASGYNEQFF.

This clonotype has at least ten counts. The chain uses TRBV7-2 and TRBJ2-1; no clear D gene. Germline V CDR1 and CDR2: SGHTA, FQGNSA. The CDR3 is 11 amino acids. V lost 5 bases and J 7 bases, leaving 6 bases between the germline ends. CDR3 sequence reads: CASSPMNEQFF. The DNA for the CDR3 is TGTGCCAGCAGCCCCATGAATGAGCAGTTCTTC. Filled out from reference TRBV7-2 and TRBJ2-1, the complete variable domain reads GAGVSQSPSNKVTEKGKDVELRCDPISGHTALYWYRQSLGQGLEFLIYFQGNSAPDKSGLPSDRFSAERTGGSVSTLTIQRTQQEDSAVYLCASSPMNEQFFGPGTRLTVL.

The rearrangement joins TRBV18 to TRBJ2-7, with 7 bases lining up with TRBD2. The CDR3 spans 15 residues. V gave up 4 bases and J gave up 2 bases; unmatched junction bases: 8. Germline V lookup: CDR1 KGHSH, CDR2 LQKENI. In DNA form, the CDR3 reads TGTGCCAGCTCACAAGGCGAGCGGGGCACCTACGAGCAGTACTTC. Translation: CASSQGERGTYEQYF.

The CDR3 DNA is TGTGCCAGCTCACCGGCTAGCTGGAATGAGCAGTTCTTC. Translating it yields CASSPASWNEQFF. The V gene is TRBV18, the J gene TRBJ2-1, with D maybe TRBD2 (5 bases). The germline gives CDR1 KGHSH, CDR2 LQKENI. The CDR3 consists of 13 residues. The V end lost 3 bases, the J end lost 7 bases, and 10 bases lay between the germline ends. The full variable domain, with the rest looked up from reference TRBV18 and TRBJ2-1, is NAGVMQNPRHLVRRRGQEARLRCSPMKGHSHVYWYRQLPEEGLKFMVYLQKENIIDESGMPKERFSAEFPKEGPSILRIQQVVRGDSAAYFCASSPASWNEQFFGPGTRLTVL.

The chain recombines TRBV19 with TRBJ2-5; D is possibly TRBD2 (5 bases). V dropped 3 bases and J dropped 3 bases, with 8 bases sitting between them. Germline CDR1 is LNHDA and CDR2 is SQIVND (reference sequence). CDR3 length equals 13 residues. CDR3 sequence: CASSMLGEETQYF. The CDR3 nucleotides are TGTGCCAGTAGTATGTTGGGAGAAGAGACCCAGTACTTC.

This clonotype was found once. This rearrangement joins TRBV27 to TRBJ2-1, with 9 nucleotides matching TRBD1. The CDR3 extends over 15 amino acids. The V and J ends lost 4 bases and 6 bases, in that order; junction bases with no gene match: 7. Germline CDR1 and CDR2: MNHEY and SMNVEV (reference sequence). The CDR3 spells CASSSRDRVGNEQFF. DNA for the CDR3: TGTGCCAGCAGTTCAAGGGACAGGGTAGGCAATGAGCAGTTCTTC.

This clonotype appeared a few times. V gene TRBV6-2 or TRBV6-3 combines with J gene TRBJ1-1; 7 nucleotides agree with TRBD1. With V trimmed by 0 bases and J by 0 bases, 7 bases remained unmatched. Germline-derived CDR1 and CDR2 are MNHEY and SVGEGT. The CDR3 sequence is 17 residues long. CDR3 protein: CASSYSGQDIMNTEAFF. The DNA of the CDR3 is TGTGCCAGCAGTTACTCCGGACAGGACATTATGAACACTGAAGCTTTCTTT.

This clonotype was found a few times. The J gene is TRBJ2-3, the V gene TRBV25-1, with 10 bases matching TRBD2. This CDR3 spans 17 amino acids. Germline CDR1 MGHDK, CDR2 SYGVNS. Unmatched junction bases numbered 7, after V lost 3 bases and J lost 1 base. The CDR3: CASSEFPGTSGTDTQYF. CDR3 bases: TGTGCCAGCAGTGAGTTCCCCGGGACTAGCGGCACAGATACGCAGTATTTT.

About this clonotype itself: Germline is not matched at one junction end, which may reflect a read error. V usage is TRBV7-7 and J usage is TRBJ2-1; possible D gene TRBD1, 6 bases. The CDR3 loop spans 14 amino acids. Germline assignment: CDR1 SSHAT and CDR2 FNYEAQ (reference sequence). The CDR3 here is CASSSRTDFNEQFF. Written as DNA, the CDR3 is TGTGCTAGCAGCTCTAGGACAGATTTCAATGAGCAGTTCTTC.

In its sample, this clonotype was seen a few times. The chain recombines TRBV4-3 with TRBJ2-6; TRBD1 agrees at 12 bases. This CDR3 comprises 19 residues. V trimming: 0 bases; J trimming: 2 bases; junction bases outside the gene matches: 5. Germline V CDR1 and CDR2: LGHNA, YSLEER. CDR3 loop: CASSQDGTGGSAGANVLTF. As DNA, the CDR3 is TGCGCCAGCAGCCAAGATGGGACAGGGGGCTCCGCTGGGGCCAACGTCCTGACTTTC.

This clonotype turned up a few times. The CDR3 here is CASSLRDKAREQYF. The CDR3 DNA follows: TGTGCCAGCAGCCTCCGGGACAAAGCACGAGAGCAGTACTTC. The chain joins TRBV6-1 to TRBJ2-7, with D possibly being TRBD1 (6 bases). The ends were cut back, 6 bases at V and 7 bases at J, with 19 bases in the middle. The CDR3 runs to 14 residues. Germline CDR1 and CDR2: MNHNS and SASEGT.

This chain connects TRBV7-2 to TRBJ2-2, with D tentatively TRBD2 (6 bases). Trimming left V 0 bases short and J 5 bases short, with 7 bases between. Germline values: CDR1 SGHTA, CDR2 FQGNSA. The length of the CDR3 is 14 residues. CDR3 loop: CASSLAAGTGELFF. CDR3 sequence (DNA): TGTGCCAGCAGCTTAGCCGCGGGGACCGGGGAGCTGTTTTTT.

The sample holds many counts of this clonotype. The gene calls are TRBV9 and TRBJ2-7; 12 positions match TRBD2. The CDR3 totals 15 residues. With 1 base clipped from V and 2 bases from J, the junction kept 1 base outside the gene matches. The germline gives CDR1 SGDLS, CDR2 YYNGEE. CDR3 sequence reads: CASSVLAGGPYEQYF. For the CDR3, the DNA is TGTGCCAGCAGCGTACTAGCGGGAGGGCCCTACGAGCAGTACTTC.

This clonotype was seen ten or more times. This chain connects TRBV29-1 to TRBJ2-7, with a weak D call TRBD1 (6 bases). The V end was cut by 8 bases, the J end by 6 bases, with 14 bases between. Germline-derived CDR1 and CDR2 are SQVTM and ANQGSEA. The CDR3 is made up of 11 amino acids. CDR3 sequence: CSTLPDSEQYF. The DNA of the CDR3 is TGCAGCACCCTTCCGGACAGCGAGCAGTACTTC.